This T cell receptor beta chain was profiled in a study of T cell responses to AZD1222 COVID-19 vaccine. The study, taken as a whole, reports: Baseline serostatus was positive in only a handful of AZD1222 recipients. Repertoires were obtained only post-peak T cell response. Of spike-specific TCRs, nearly half reportedly target regions left unmutated in variants.

Produced via immunoSEQ multiplex PCR; TCRdb's table is partial and in-frame only. The data show roughly 180,000 clones, 94% seen once. Germline CDR1 and CDR2: LGHDT and YNNKEL (reference sequence). Trimming removed 3 bases at V and 4 bases at J, with 9 bases between. The CDR3 spans 13 residues. In regard to this clone: The antigen remains undetermined.

This specimen was peripheral blood, taken on day 0 of AZD1222 vaccination. The chain links TRBV3-1 (or the pseudogene TRBV3-2) to TRBJ1-2, with D uncertain. This clonotype was sampled from an adult in good health. DNA for the CDR3: TGTGCCAGCAGCCAGGTGGGCTCCTATGGCTACACCTTC. It codes for CASSQVGSYGYTF.